One sample yielded the 9 T cell receptor beta chains listed below, sequenced in a study of shared clonotypes between healthy human individuals (dated by TCRdb to about 2020). Library preparation employed the immunoSEQ multiplex PCR assay. TCRdb re-hosts the immuneACCESS table, in-frame sequences only. Its copies lack some clones; in the studies checked, an unresolved V gene accounts for under half of them, and the cause for the rest is not known. The sample table shows roughly 2,000,000 clones, and 93% are seen once. In total, the top ten clones hold over 1.5% of the sample. CD8 naive samples were obtained by positive selection for CCR7 among CD45RO-negative cells, yielding a CD45RA+CCR7+ population from which TemRA cells were excluded. The specimen sequenced was naive CD8+ T cells from PBMCs. The cell subset or site tag for this specimen amounts to: CD45RA+CCR7+. These TCRs come from a young man in good health. Some clones in this sample may be carry-over from other donors' samples.

The chain couples TRBV15 to TRBJ2-3; D is perhaps TRBD1 or TRBD2 (5 bases each). Trimming shortened V by 5 bases and J by 8 bases, and 14 bases separated the two germline ends. The germline CDR1 and CDR2 sequences are LNHNV and YYDKDF (reference sequence). The CDR3 has 13 amino acids. The CDR3: CATSSRDGTTQYF. DNA for the CDR3: TGTGCCACCAGCTCTAGAGACGGGACTACGCAGTATTTT.

The CDR3 region is CASSLAHPQGREPQHF. CDR3 in DNA: TGTGCCAGCAGCTTAGCGCATCCCCAGGGGAGGGAGCCCCAGCATTTT. V gene TRBV7-8 combines with J gene TRBJ1-5; a weak D match, TRBD1 (6 bases). The V end was cut by 0 bases, the J end by 8 bases, with 17 bases between. This CDR3 contains 16 residues. CDR1 is SGHVS and CDR2 is FQNEAQ in the germline V gene. The full variable domain, with the rest looked up from reference TRBV7-8 and TRBJ1-5, is GAGVSQSPRYKVAKRGQDVALRCDPISGHVSLFWYQQALGQGPEFLTYFQNEAQLDKSGLPSDRFFAERPEGSVSTLKIQRTQQEDSAVYLCASSLAHPQGREPQHFGDGTRLSIL.

The chain uses TRBV10-1 and TRBJ2-7, with TRBD2 identical over 10 bases. Germline CDR1 is WNHNN and CDR2 is SYGVQD (reference sequence). This CDR3 is 17 amino acids long. V dropped 3 bases and J dropped 7; count of bases not matched to a gene: 15. CDR3 coding DNA: TGCGCCAGCAGTGACATATCAATACTAGCGGGATTCAAGGAGCAGTACTTC. It yields the protein CASSDISILAGFKEQYF.

The chain links TRBV7-2 to TRBJ2-3, with 10 bases matching TRBD2. V lost 5 bases and J lost 1; bases outside the gene matches: 12. CDR3 size: 18 residues. Per germline, CDR1 SGHTA and CDR2 FQGNSA. The CDR3 loop reads CASSPNPRLAGRTDTQYF. CDR3 coding DNA: TGTGCCAGCAGCCCGAATCCTAGACTAGCGGGCCGCACAGATACGCAGTATTTT.

The chain recombines TRBV7-8 with TRBJ2-1; the match to TRBD2 covers 10 bases. Germline CDR1 reads SGHVS; CDR2 reads FQNEAQ. CDR3 length: 15 residues. V gave up 5 bases and J gave up 8 bases; unmatched junction bases: 9. CDR3 bases: TGTGCCAGCAGCCTTCTAGCGGGAGTTTCGGATGAGCAGTTCTTC. Protein product: CASSLLAGVSDEQFF.

This clone is a singleton in its sample. The V and J genes are TRBV10-2 and TRBJ2-1; 11 nucleotides agree with TRBD2. The CDR3 is made up of 15 amino acids. V lost 6 bases and J lost 5; bases outside the gene matches: 6. Germline V gene sequence: CDR1 WSHSY, CDR2 SAAADI. The CDR3 spells CASSPTSGADNEQFF. CDR3 nucleotide sequence: TGCGCCAGCAGCCCGACTAGCGGGGCCGACAATGAGCAGTTCTTC.

This chain links TRBV7-9 with TRBJ2-2, with 10 bases lining up with TRBD2. The germline V gene has CDR1 SEHNR and CDR2 FQNEAQ (reference sequence). The CDR3 covers 18 residues. The V gene end was trimmed by 2 bases and the J gene end by 2 bases; junction bases not matched to a gene: 8. CDR3 DNA sequence: TGTGCCAGCAGCTTACCCCCGACTAGCGGGCATAACACCGGGGAGCTGTTTTTT. It specifies CASSLPPTSGHNTGELFF. The full variable domain, in which reference TRBV7-9 and TRBJ2-2 provide the parts outside the CDR3, is DTGVSQNPRHKITKRGQNVTFRCDPISEHNRLYWYRQTLGQGPEFLTYFQNEAQLEKSRLLSDRFSAERPKGSFSTLEIQRTEQGDSAMYLCASSLPPTSGHNTGELFFGEGSRLTVL.

The CDR3 spells CASSLTGAREKLFF. The CDR3 DNA is TGTGCCAGCAGCTTAACGGGGGCGCGGGAAAAACTGTTTTTT. The chain combines TRBV7-9 with TRBJ1-4, with D possibly matching TRBD1 (6 bases). V lost 2 bases, J lost 8 bases, and 12 bases lay in between. The CDR3 runs to 14 residues. Germline lookup yields CDR1 SEHNR and CDR2 FQNEAQ (reference sequence).

The V gene is TRBV28, the J gene TRBJ1-1; D is ambiguous. Germline CDR1 MDHEN, CDR2 SYDVKM. The CDR3 loop spans 13 amino acids. Deletions cut 5 bases from V and 7 bases from J, with 14 bases between. The DNA for the CDR3 is TGTGCCAGCAGTGAAGACCAGGATAGTGAAGCTTTCTTT. This sequence encodes CASSEDQDSEAFF.